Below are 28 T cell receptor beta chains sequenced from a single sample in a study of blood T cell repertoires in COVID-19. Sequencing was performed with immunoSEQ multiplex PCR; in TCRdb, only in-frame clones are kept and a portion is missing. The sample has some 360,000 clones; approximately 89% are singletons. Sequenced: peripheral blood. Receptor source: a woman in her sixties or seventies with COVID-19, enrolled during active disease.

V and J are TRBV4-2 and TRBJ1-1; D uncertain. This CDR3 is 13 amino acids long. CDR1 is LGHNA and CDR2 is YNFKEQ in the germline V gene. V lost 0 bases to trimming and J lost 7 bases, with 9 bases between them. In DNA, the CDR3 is TGTGCCAGCAGCCAAGACAGGATGGGTGAAGCTTTCTTT. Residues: CASSQDRMGEAFF.

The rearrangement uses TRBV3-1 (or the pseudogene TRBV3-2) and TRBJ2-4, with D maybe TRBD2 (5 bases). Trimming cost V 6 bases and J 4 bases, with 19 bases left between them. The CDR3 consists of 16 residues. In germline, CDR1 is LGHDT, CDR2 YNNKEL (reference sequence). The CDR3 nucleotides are TGTGCCAGCAGAAGTCTCGGTCCCGAGGGAAAAAACATTCAGTACTTC. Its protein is CASRSLGPEGKNIQYF.

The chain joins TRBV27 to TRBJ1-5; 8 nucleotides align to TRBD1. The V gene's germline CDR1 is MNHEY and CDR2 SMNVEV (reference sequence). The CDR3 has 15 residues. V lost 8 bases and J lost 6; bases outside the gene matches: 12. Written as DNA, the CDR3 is TGTGCCAGCCGCCTAGACGGACAGGGCGTTCAGCCCCAGCATTTT. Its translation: CASRLDGQGVQPQHF.

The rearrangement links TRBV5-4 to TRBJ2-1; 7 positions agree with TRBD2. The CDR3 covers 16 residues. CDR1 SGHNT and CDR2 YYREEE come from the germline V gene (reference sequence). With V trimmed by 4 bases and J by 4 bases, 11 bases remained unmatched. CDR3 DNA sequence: TGTGCCAGCAGCAGCCAGCGGGGCCCGGGATACAATGAGCAGTTCTTC. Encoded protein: CASSSQRGPGYNEQFF. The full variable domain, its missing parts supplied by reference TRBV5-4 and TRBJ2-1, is ETGVTQSPTHLIKTRGQQVTLRCSSQSGHNTVSWYQQALGQGPQFIFQYYREEENGRGNFPPRFSGLQFPNYSSELNVNALELDDSALYLCASSSQRGPGYNEQFFGPGTRLTVL.

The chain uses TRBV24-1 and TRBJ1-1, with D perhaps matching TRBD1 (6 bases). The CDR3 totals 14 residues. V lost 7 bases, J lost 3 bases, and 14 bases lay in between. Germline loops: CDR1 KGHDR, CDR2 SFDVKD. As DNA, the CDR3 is TGTGCCACCAGACTTGGGGGCGCCGACACTGAAGCTTTCTTT. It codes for CATRLGGADTEAFF.

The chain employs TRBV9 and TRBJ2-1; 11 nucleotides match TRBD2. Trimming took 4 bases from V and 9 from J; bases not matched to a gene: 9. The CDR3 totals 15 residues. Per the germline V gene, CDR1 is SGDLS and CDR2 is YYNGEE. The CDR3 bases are TGTGCCAGCAGCAAACTAGCGGGGGCGGCGGGTGAGCAGTTCTTC. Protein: CASSKLAGAAGEQFF.

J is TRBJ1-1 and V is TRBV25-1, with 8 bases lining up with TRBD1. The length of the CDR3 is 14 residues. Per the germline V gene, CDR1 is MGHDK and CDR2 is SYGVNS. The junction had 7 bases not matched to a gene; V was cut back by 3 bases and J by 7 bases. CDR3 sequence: CASSETGAALEAFF. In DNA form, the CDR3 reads TGTGCCAGCAGTGAGACAGGGGCCGCACTTGAAGCTTTCTTT.

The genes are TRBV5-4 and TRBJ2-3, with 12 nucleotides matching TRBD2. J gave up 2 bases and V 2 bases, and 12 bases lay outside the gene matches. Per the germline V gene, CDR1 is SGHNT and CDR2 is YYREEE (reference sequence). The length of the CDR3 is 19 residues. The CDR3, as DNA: TGTGCCAGCAGCTTCGGGGGGACTAGCGGGCGACACCCCACAGATACGCAGTATTTT. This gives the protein CASSFGGTSGRHPTDTQYF.

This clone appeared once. The CDR3 coding sequence is TGCAGTGCAAGTAGCGGGGTCAGCTCCTACAATGAGCAGTTCTTC. This sequence encodes CSASSGVSSYNEQFF. V gene TRBV20-1 combines with J gene TRBJ2-1; 8 positions match TRBD2. This CDR3 contains 15 residues. V gave up 6 bases and J gave up 0 bases; unmatched junction bases: 7. Germline lookup yields CDR1 DFQATT and CDR2 SNEGSKA (reference sequence).

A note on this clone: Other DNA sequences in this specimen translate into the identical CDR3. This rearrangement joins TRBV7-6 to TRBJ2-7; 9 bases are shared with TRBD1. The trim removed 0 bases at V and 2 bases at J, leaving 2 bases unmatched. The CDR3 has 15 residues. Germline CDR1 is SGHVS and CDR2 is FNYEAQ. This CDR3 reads CASSLAGQGAYEQYF. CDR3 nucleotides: TGTGCCAGCAGCTTAGCGGGACAGGGAGCCTACGAGCAGTACTTC.

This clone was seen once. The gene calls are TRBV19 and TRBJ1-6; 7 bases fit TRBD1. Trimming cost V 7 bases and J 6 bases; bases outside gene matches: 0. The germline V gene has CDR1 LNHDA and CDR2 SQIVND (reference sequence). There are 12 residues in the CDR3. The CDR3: CASTGGNSPLHF. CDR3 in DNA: TGTGCCAGTACAGGGGGTAATTCACCCCTCCACTTT.

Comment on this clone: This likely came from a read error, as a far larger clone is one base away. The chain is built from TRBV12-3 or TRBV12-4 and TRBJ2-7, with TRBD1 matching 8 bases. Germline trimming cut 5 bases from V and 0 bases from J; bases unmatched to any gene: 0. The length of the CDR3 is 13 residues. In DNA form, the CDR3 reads TGTGCCAGCAGTGGACAGGGCTCCTACGAGCAGTACTTC. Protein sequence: CASSGQGSYEQYF.

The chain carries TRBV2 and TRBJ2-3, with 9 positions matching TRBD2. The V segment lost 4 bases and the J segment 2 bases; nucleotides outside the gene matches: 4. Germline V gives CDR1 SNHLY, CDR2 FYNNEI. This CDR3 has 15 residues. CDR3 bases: TGTGCCAGCAGTGCTCTAGCGGGGCCCACAGATACGCAGTATTTT. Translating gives CASSALAGPTDTQYF.

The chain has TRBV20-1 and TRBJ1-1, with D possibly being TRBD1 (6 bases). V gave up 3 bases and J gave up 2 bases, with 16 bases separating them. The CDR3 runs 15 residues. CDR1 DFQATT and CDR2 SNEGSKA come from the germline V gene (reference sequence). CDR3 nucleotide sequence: TGCAGTGCTAGTGAGACAGGACTTTACAACACTGAAGCTTTCTTT. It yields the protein CSASETGLYNTEAFF.

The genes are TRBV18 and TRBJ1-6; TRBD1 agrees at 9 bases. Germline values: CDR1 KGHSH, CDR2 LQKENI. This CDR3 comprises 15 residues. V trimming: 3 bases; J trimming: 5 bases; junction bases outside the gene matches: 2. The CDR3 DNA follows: TGTGCCAGCTCACCGGGACAGGGCAATAATTCACCCCTCCACTTT. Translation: CASSPGQGNNSPLHF.

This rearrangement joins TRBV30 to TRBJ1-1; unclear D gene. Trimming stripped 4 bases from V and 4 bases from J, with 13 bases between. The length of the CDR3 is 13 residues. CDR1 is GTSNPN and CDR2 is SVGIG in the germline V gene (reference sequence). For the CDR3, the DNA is TGTGCCTGGAAGTTACAGATGGTCACTGAAGCTTTCTTT. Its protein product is CAWKLQMVTEAFF.

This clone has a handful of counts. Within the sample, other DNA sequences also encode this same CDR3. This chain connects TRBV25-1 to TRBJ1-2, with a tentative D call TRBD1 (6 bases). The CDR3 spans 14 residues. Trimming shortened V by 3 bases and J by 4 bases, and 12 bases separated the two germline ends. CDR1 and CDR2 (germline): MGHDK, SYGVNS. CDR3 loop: CASSERGQFYGYTF. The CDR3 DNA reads TGTGCCAGCAGTGAGCGAGGACAGTTCTATGGCTACACCTTC.

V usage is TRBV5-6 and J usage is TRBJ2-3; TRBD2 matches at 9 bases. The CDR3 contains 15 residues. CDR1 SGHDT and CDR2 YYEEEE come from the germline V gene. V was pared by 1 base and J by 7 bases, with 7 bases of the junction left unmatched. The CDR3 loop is CASSLKRGALYTQYF. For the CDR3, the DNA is TGTGCCAGCAGCTTGAAGCGGGGGGCCTTATATACGCAGTATTTT. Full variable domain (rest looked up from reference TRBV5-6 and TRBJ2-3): DAGVTQSPTHLIKTRGQQVTLRCSPKSGHDTVSWYQQALGQGPQFIFQYYEEEERQRGNFPDRFSGHQFPNYSSELNVNALLLGDSALYLCASSLKRGALYTQYFGPGTRLTVL.

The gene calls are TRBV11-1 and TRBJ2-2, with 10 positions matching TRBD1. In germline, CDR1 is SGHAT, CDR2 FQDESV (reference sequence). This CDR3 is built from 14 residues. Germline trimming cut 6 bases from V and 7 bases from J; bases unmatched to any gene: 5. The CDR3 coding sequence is TGTGCCAGCAGGAAAGGGACAGGGGACGGGGAGCTGTTTTTT. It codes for CASRKGTGDGELFF.

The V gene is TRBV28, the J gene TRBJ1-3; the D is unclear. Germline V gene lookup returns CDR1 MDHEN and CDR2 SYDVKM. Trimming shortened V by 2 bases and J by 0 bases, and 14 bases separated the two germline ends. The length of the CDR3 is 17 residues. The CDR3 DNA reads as TGTGCCAGCAGTTTAAATAGGCCCCCTAGCTCTGGAAACACCATATATTTT. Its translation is CASSLNRPPSSGNTIYF.

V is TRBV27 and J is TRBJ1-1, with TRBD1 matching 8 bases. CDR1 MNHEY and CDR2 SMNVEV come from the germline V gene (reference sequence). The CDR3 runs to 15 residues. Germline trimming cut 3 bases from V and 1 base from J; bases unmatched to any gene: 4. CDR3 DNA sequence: TGTGCCAGCAGTTTCCAAGGGACAGGGAACACTGAAGCTTTCTTT. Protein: CASSFQGTGNTEAFF.

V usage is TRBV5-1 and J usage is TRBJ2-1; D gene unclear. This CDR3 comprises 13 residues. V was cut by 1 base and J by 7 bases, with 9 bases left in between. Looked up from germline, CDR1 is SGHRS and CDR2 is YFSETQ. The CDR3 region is CASSLNSLNEQFF. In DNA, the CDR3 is TGCGCCAGCAGCTTGAACAGCTTGAATGAGCAGTTCTTC.

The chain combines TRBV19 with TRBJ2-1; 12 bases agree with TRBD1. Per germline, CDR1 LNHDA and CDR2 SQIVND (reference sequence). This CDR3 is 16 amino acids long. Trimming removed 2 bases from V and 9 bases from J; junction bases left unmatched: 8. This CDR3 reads CASSITPGTGGLEQFF. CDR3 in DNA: TGTGCCAGTAGTATAACTCCCGGGACAGGGGGCCTTGAGCAGTTCTTC.

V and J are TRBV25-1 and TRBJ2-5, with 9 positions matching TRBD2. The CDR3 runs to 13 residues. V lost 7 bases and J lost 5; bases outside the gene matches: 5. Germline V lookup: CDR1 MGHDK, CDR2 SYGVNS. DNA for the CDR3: TGTGCCAGCACGCTAGCGGGGTTGGAGACCCAGTACTTC. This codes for CASTLAGLETQYF.

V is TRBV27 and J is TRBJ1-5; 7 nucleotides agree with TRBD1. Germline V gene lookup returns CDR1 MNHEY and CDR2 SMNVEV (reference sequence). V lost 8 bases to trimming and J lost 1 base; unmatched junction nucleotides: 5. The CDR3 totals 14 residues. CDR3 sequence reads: CASFEGASNQPQHF. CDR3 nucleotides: TGTGCCAGCTTTGAGGGGGCCAGCAATCAGCCCCAGCATTTT.

The CDR3 coding sequence is TGTGCCAGCAGCCAAGACAGGGGGTGGGTGGGCTATGGCTACACCTTC. Amino acid sequence: CASSQDRGWVGYGYTF. The V gene is TRBV3-1 (or the pseudogene TRBV3-2), the J gene TRBJ1-2; TRBD1 matches 7 bases. The CDR3 consists of 16 residues. V lost 0 bases to trimming and J lost 4 bases; unmatched junction nucleotides: 8. The germline V gene has CDR1 LGHDT and CDR2 YNNKEL (reference sequence).

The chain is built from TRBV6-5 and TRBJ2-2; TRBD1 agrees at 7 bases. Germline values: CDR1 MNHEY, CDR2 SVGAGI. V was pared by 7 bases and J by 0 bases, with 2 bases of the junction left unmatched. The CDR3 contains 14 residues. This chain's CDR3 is CASKTGPNTGELFF. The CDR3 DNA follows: TGTGCCAGCAAGACAGGGCCGAACACCGGGGAGCTGTTTTTT.

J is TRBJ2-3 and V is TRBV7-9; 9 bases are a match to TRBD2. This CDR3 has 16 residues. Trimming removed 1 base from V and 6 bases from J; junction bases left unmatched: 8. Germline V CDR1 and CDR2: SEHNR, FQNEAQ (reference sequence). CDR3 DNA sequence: TGTGCCAGCAGCTTAGGGGCGGGGGGGCACCCGGATACGCAGTATTTT. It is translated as CASSLGAGGHPDTQYF.